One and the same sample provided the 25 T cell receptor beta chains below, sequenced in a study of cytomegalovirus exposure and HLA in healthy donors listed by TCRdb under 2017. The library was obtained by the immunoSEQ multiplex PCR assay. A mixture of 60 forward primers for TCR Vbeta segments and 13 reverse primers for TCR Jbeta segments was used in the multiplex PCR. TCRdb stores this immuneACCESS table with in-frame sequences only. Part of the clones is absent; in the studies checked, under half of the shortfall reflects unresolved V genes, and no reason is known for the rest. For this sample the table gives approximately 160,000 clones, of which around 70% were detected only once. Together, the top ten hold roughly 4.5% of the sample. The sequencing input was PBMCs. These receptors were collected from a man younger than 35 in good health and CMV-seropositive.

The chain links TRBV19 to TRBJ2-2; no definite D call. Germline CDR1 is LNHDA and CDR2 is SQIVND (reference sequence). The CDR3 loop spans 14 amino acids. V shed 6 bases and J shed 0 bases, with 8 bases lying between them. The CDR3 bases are TGTGCCAGTAGGAGCGACCCGAACACCGGGGAGCTGTTTTTT. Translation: CASRSDPNTGELFF.

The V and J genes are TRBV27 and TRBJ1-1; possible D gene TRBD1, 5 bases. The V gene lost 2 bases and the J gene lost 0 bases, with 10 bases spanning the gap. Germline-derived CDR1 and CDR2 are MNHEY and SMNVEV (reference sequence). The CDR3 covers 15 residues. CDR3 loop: CASSLGWGVNTEAFF. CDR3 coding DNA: TGTGCCAGCAGTTTAGGTTGGGGGGTGAACACTGAAGCTTTCTTT.

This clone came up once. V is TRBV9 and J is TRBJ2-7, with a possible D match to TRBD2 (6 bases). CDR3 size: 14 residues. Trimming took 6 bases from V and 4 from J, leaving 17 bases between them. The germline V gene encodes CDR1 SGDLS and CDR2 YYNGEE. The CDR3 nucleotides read TGTGCCAGCACGAAGACCGGGGGATTGTACGAGCAGTACGTC. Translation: CASTKTGGLYEQYV.

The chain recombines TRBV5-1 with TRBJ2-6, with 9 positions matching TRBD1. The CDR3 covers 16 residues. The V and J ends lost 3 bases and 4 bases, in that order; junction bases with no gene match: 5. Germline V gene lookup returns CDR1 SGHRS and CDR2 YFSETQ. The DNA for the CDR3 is TGCGCCAGCAGCTCGGGACAGGGATCCGGGGCCAACGTCCTGACTTTC. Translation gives CASSSGQGSGANVLTF.

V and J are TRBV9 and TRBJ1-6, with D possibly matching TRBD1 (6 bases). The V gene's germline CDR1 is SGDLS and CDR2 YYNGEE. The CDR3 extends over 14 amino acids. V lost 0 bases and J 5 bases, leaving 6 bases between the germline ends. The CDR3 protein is CASSVEGDNSPLHF. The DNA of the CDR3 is TGTGCCAGCAGCGTAGAGGGGGATAATTCACCCCTCCACTTT.

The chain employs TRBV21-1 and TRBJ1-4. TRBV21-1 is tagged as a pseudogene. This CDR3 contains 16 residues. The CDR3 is CASSKRGLATNEKLFF. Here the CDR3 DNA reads TGTGCCAGCAGCAAGCGAGGACTTGCAACTAATGAAAAACTGTTTTTT.

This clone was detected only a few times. The CDR3 sequence: CASSLAWRGGLETQYF. The CDR3 bases are TGTGCCAGCAGCTTAGCGTGGCGGGGGGGCTTAGAGACCCAGTACTTC. This chain connects TRBV7-2 to TRBJ2-5; 9 bases align to TRBD2. Germline V gene sequence: CDR1 SGHTA, CDR2 FQGNSA. The ends lost 0 bases at V and 4 bases at J; junction bases unmatched: 6. The CDR3 is 16 residues long.

The CDR3 bases are TGTGCCAGCTCACCGTCATTAGCGGGAGGCACAGATACGCAGTATTTT. This encodes CASSPSLAGGTDTQYF. The rearrangement joins TRBV18 to TRBJ2-3; TRBD2 matches at 9 bases. CDR1 is KGHSH, CDR2 LQKENI, per germline. The V gene end was trimmed by 3 bases and the J gene end by 1 base; junction bases not matched to a gene: 5. The CDR3 consists of 16 residues.

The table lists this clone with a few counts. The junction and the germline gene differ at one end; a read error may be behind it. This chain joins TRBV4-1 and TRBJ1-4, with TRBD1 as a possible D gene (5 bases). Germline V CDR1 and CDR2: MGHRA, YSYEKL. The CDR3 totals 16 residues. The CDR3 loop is CASSQGAILSNEKLFF. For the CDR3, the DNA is TGCGCCAGCAGTCAAGGGGCCATATTGAGTAATGAAAAACTGTTTTTT.

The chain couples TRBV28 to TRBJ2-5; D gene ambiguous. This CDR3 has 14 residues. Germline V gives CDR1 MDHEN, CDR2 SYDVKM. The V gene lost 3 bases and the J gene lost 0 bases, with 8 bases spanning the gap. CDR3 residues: CASSLLVDQETQYF. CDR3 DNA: TGTGCCAGCAGTTTGTTGGTAGACCAAGAGACCCAGTACTTC.

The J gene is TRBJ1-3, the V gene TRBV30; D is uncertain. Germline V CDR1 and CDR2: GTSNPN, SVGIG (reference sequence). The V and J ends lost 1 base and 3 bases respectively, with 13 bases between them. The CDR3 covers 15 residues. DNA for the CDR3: TGTGCCTGGAGTGCCGCCATGCGTGGTGGAAACACCATATATTTT. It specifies CAWSAAMRGGNTIYF.

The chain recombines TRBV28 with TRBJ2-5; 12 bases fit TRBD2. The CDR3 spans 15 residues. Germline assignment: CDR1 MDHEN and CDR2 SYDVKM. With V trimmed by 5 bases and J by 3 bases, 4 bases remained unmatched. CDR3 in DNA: TGTGCCAGCAGTGGACTAGCGGGGCTGGAAGAGACCCAGTACTTC. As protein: CASSGLAGLEETQYF.

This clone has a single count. CDR3 in amino acids: CASSLEGQGTTEAFF. As DNA, the CDR3 is TGTGCCAGCAGTCTCGAAGGACAGGGTACCACTGAAGCTTTCTTT. The chain carries TRBV6-6 and TRBJ1-1; 8 bases fit TRBD1. V shed 5 bases and J 4 bases; nucleotides not matched to a gene: 9. CDR1 MNHNY and CDR2 SVGAGI come from the germline V gene (reference sequence). The CDR3 sequence is 15 residues long.

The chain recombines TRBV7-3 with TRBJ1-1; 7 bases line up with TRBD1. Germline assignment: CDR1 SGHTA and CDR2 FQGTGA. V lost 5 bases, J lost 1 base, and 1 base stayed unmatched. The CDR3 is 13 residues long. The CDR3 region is CASSRDRNTEAFF. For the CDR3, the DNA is TGTGCCAGCAGCCGGGACAGGAACACTGAAGCTTTCTTT.

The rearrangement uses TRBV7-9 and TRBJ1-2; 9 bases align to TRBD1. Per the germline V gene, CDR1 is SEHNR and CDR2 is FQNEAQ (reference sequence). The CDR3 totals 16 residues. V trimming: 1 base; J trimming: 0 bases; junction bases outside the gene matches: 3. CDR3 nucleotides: TGTGCCAGCAGCTTAGGGGGACAGGGAGCTAACTATGGCTACACCTTC. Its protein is CASSLGGQGANYGYTF.

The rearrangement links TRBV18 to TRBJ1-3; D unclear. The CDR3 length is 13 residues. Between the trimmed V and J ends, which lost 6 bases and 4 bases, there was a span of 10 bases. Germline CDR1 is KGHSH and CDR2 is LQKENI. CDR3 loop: CASSQAAGNTIYF. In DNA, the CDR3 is TGTGCCAGCTCCCAAGCGGCAGGAAACACCATATATTTT.

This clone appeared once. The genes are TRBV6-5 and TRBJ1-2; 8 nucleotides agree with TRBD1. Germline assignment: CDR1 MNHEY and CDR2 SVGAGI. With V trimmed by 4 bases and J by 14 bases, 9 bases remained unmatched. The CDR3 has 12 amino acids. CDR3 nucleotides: TGTGCCAGCAGTTTGATCCAGGGGGCGATTACCTTC. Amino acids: CASSLIQGAITF.

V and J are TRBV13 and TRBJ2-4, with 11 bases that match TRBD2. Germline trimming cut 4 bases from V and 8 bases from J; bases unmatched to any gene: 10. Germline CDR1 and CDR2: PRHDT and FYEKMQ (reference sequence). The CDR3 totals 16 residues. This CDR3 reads CASSSFSGGAQHIQYF. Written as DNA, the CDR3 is TGTGCCAGCAGCTCGTTTAGCGGGGGGGCCCAACACATTCAGTACTTC.

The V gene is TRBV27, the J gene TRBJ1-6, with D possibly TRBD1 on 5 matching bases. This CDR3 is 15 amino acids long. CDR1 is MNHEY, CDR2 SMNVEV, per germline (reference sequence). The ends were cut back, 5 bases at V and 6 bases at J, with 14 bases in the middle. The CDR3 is CASSTSTGGNSPLHF. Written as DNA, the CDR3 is TGTGCCAGCAGTACATCAACGGGGGGTAATTCACCCCTCCACTTT.

In DNA form, the CDR3 reads TGTGCCACCAGCAACTTTAGGGGGGGGGAAGCTTTCTTT. Its protein is CATSNFRGGEAFF. This chain connects TRBV15 to TRBJ1-1; D perhaps matches TRBD1 (6 bases). CDR1 is LNHNV and CDR2 is YYDKDF in the germline V gene (reference sequence). The CDR3 sequence is 13 residues long. Trimming took off 4 bases at V and 8 bases at J, with 14 bases between the two ends.

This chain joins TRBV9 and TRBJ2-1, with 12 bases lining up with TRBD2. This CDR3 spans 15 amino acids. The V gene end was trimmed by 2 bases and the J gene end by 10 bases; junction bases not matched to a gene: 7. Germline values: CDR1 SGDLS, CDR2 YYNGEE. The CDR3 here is CASSVGLAGAMEQFF. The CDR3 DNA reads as TGTGCCAGCAGCGTGGGACTAGCGGGCGCCATGGAGCAGTTCTTC.

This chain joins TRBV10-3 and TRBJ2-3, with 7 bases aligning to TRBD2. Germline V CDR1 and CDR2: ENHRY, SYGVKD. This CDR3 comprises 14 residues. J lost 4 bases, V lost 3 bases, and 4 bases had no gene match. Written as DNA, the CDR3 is TGTGCCATCAGTGACAGGGCGGGAGCAGATACGCAGTATTTT. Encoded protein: CAISDRAGADTQYF.

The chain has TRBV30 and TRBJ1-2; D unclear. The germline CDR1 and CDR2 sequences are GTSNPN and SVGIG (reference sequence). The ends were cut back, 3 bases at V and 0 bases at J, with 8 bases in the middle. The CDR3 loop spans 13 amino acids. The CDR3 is CAWRPGSNYGYTF. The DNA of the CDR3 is TGTGCCTGGAGACCAGGATCTAACTATGGCTACACCTTC.

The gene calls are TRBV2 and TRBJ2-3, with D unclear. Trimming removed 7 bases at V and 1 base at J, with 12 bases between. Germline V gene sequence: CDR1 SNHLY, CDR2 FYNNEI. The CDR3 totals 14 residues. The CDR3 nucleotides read TGTGCCAGCATTCTCTTGTCTGGCACAGATACGCAGTATTTT. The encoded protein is CASILLSGTDTQYF.

The CDR3 coding sequence is TGTGCCAGCAGCTTTGGAGGAGAGACCCAGTACTTC. Protein sequence: CASSFGGETQYF. The chain combines TRBV5-6 with TRBJ2-5; tentative D call: TRBD2 (5 bases). V was shortened by 2 bases and J by 4 bases, with 6 bases between the two germline ends. There are 12 residues in the CDR3. Germline assignment: CDR1 SGHDT and CDR2 YYEEEE.